One T cell receptor beta chain is described in this entry. This specimen belongs to a study of shared clonotypes between healthy human individuals. Here immunoSEQ multiplex PCR was the method, and the copy in TCRdb shows in-frame clones only, minus some. The sample holds approximately 2,300,000 clones, about nine tenths seen once. CDR3 length: 16 residues. Germline V lookup: CDR1 SGHRS, CDR2 YFSETQ. Trimming took 5 bases from V and 0 from J; bases not matched to a gene: 9. Sequenced sample: naive CD4+ T cells from PBMCs. Stated subset: CD45RA+ positively selected. This chain joins TRBV5-1 and TRBJ2-7, with 9 bases identical to TRBD1. This clonotype was obtained from a young man in good health. Some clones in this sample may be carry-over from other donors' samples. The DNA for the CDR3 is TGCGCCAGCAGTCCAACTCCGGACAGGGGCTCCTACGAGCAGTACTTC. It codes for CASSPTPDRGSYEQYF.